The rows below give T cell receptor beta chains drawn from one sample of a study of T cell responses to AZD1222 COVID-19 vaccine. Using immunoSEQ multiplex PCR, the repertoire was profiled, and TCRdb retains in-frame clones only, with some absent. The repertoire has fewer than 150,000 clones, approximately 84% of them found once; the top ten carry over 4%. Material: peripheral blood, obtained on day 0 of AZD1222 vaccination. The receptors come from an adult in good health. Each CDR3 is given with its conserved first and last residue. Size tells how often a clone was seen (once, few, many) or the class of an expanded clone, and some rows leave it out.

NA,TRBV5-1,14,CASSLDLQGGELFF
once,TRBV5-1,16,CASSINSGTVNYGYTF
NA,TRBV19,12,CASSPPGNEQFF
once,TRBV3-1/TRBV3-2,15,CASSQDSARNQPQHF
NA,TRBV3-1/TRBV3-2,14,CASSKQGSTYGYTF
few,TRBV30,16,CAWSVPGLIVNTEAFF
once,TRBV6-2/TRBV6-3,14,CASSRGLADYVQYF
once,TRBV28,12,CASIPPGEKLFF
NA,TRBV7-3,14,CASSLTQGDTEAFF
NA,TRBV4-2,15,CASSQDWSADNEQFF
NA,TRBV6-5,15,CASIVGLTLQDGYTF
once,TRBV7-3,16,CASSLGQGRYTGELFF
once,TRBV24-1,13,CATATDSNQPQHF
once,TRBV7-2,14,CASSLVTLNTEAFF
NA,TRBV5-1,13,CASGPGTDYGYTF
few,TRBV14,14,CASSQERFRGEAFF
NA,TRBV5-1,14,CASSLGRGRNGYTF
NA,TRBV27,15,CASSLSRTGAYEQYF
NA,TRBV7-8,14,CASSPDSLSYEQYF
NA,TRBV27,18,CASSFREPRQGSSYEQYF
few,TRBV11-2,13,CASSSQSNTEAFF
once,TRBV20-1,16,CSASVGASSYNSPLHF
NA,TRBV11-3,13,CASSSQGAAEAFF
NA,TRBV6-6,12,CASSLIQAEAFF
NA,TRBV19,14,CASSPHRENQPQHF
NA,TRBV4-1,16,CASSQEVTGGTDTQYF
NA,TRBV6-5,14,CASHLTGGTYEQYF
NA,TRBV20-1,16,CSASTPGQGFNQPQHF
NA,TRBV6-5,13,CASRWDRTYGYTF
NA,TRBV3-1/TRBV3-2,14,CASSRRDSSYEQYF
NA,TRBV19,13,CASSLRRNSPLHF
NA,TRBV18,16,CASSPLDGLTKNIQYF
once,TRBV19,16,CASSPSTGWSDYGYTF
few,TRBV29-1,13,CSVRGQDNYGYTF
once,TRBV28,15,CASSSGGAGGDEQFF
once,TRBV19,13,CASNRDRLYEQYF
NA,TRBV11-2,12,CASSPGGRTIYF
NA,TRBV9,14,CASSPAVGNAEAFF
NA,TRBV6-5,14,CASSIGRYNSPLHF
NA,TRBV10-3,15,CAISDLPGVEYGYTF
once,TRBV3-1/TRBV3-2,17,CASSQADSGGEADTQYF
NA,TRBV7-9,14,CASSYDGQNSPLHF
NA,TRBV6-1,13,CASSEEDFYGYTF
once,TRBV11-2,13,CASSSGPNSPLHF
NA,TRBV18,14,CASSPQQGSEKLFF